Below are 32 T cell receptor beta chains sequenced from a single sample in a study of T cell responses to AZD1222 COVID-19 vaccine (dated by TCRdb to the early 2020s). Preparation of the library involved the immunoSEQ multiplex PCR assay. In its TCRdb copy, this immuneACCESS table keeps in-frame sequences only and misses some clones. Where compared with another copy, unresolved V genes explain less than half of these, and the others have no known cause. Across this sample there are 140,000 to 150,000 clones, with about nine tenths seen only once. The ten largest clones add up to roughly 1.5% of the sample. The time point label for this specimen denotes: about 28 days (+/-7) after the second vaccine dose. Sample: peripheral blood, taken 28 days after the second AZD1222 dose. The receptors here all came from an adult who received the AZD1222 COVID-19 vaccine.

The chain links TRBV6-2 or TRBV6-3 to TRBJ2-7, with TRBD1 identical over 8 bases. Germline CDR1 is MNHEY and CDR2 is SVGEGT. Trimming took 6 bases from V and 6 from J; bases not matched to a gene: 10. This CDR3 is built from 14 residues. As DNA, the CDR3 is TGTGCCAGCAGCCACGACAGGGGCCGGGTCGAGCAGTACTTC. This gives the protein CASSHDRGRVEQYF.

This sequence joins TRBV3-1 (or the pseudogene TRBV3-2) and TRBJ2-1; the match to TRBD2 covers 8 bases. Looked up from germline, CDR1 is LGHDT and CDR2 is YNNKEL (reference sequence). There are 16 residues in the CDR3. With V trimmed by 0 bases and J by 7 bases, 8 bases remained unmatched. The CDR3, as DNA: TGTGCCAGCAGCCAAGATATGAGCGGGAGAAGGAATGAGCAGTTCTTC. Amino acids: CASSQDMSGRRNEQFF.

This chain links TRBV5-1 with TRBJ2-7, with TRBD1 matching over 8 bases. Germline V CDR1 and CDR2: SGHRS, YFSETQ. The CDR3 sequence is 14 residues long. The V segment lost 4 bases and the J segment 4 bases; nucleotides outside the gene matches: 7. In DNA, the CDR3 is TGCGCCAGCAGCGGTACGGACAGGGATTACGAGCAGTACTTC. Translating it yields CASSGTDRDYEQYF.

V gene TRBV30 combines with J gene TRBJ2-1; 7 nucleotides align to TRBD2. The CDR3 spans 12 residues. Germline V gene sequence: CDR1 GTSNPN, CDR2 SVGIG (reference sequence). The J segment lost 5 bases and the V segment lost 4 bases, leaving 2 bases of the junction unmatched. The CDR3, as DNA: TGTGCCTGGACGCGGGGGAACAATGAGCAGTTCTTC. It codes for CAWTRGNNEQFF. Full variable domain (rest looked up from reference TRBV30 and TRBJ2-1): SQTIHQWPATLVQPVGSPLSLECTVEGTSNPNLYWYRQAAGRGLQLLFYSVGIGQISSEVPQNLSASRPQDRQFILSSKKLLLSDSGFYLCAWTRGNNEQFFGPGTRLTVL.

The V gene is TRBV11-1, the J gene TRBJ1-1; D gene ambiguous. Germline V gene lookup returns CDR1 SGHAT and CDR2 FQDESV (reference sequence). This CDR3 contains 12 residues. V was cut by 4 bases and J by 5 bases, with 8 bases left in between. The CDR3 coding sequence is TGTGCCAGCAGCTCGGACGATACTGAAGCTTTCTTT. It yields the protein CASSSDDTEAFF.

The genes are TRBV7-2 and TRBJ2-2; D perhaps matches TRBD2 (6 bases). Germline CDR1 SGHTA, CDR2 FQGNSA. Trimming removed 0 bases at V and 5 bases at J, with 10 bases between. There are 15 residues in the CDR3. CDR3 sequence (DNA): TGTGCCAGCAGCTTAGCGCGGGATCGGACCGGGGAGCTGTTTTTT. It translates to CASSLARDRTGELFF.

This rearrangement joins TRBV29-1 to TRBJ1-2, with 10 bases that match TRBD1. Germline CDR1 SQVTM, CDR2 ANQGSEA. The CDR3 loop spans 14 amino acids. J lost 5 bases, V lost 4 bases, and 7 bases had no gene match. In DNA form, the CDR3 reads TGCAGCGTTGCGACAGGGGGCGGAAAGTATGGCTACACCTTC. Translation gives CSVATGGGKYGYTF.

This chain links TRBV5-1 with TRBJ2-7; weak D call: TRBD2 (6 bases). This CDR3 is 13 amino acids long. Germline CDR1 reads SGHRS; CDR2 reads YFSETQ. The V end was cut by 4 bases, the J end by 5 bases, with 13 bases between. DNA for the CDR3: TGCGCCAGCAGCGCGGGAAACGGAAACGAGCAGTACTTC. Translated, it gives CASSAGNGNEQYF.

This clone was recorded once. This chain uses TRBV5-6 with TRBJ1-3; 8 bases match TRBD1. V dropped 4 bases and J dropped 0; count of bases not matched to a gene: 6. The CDR3 spans 16 residues. Germline CDR1 SGHDT, CDR2 YYEEEE. The CDR3 nucleotides read TGTGCCAGCAGCCCACAGGGGGGAAGCTCTGGAAACACCATATATTTT. It yields the protein CASSPQGGSSGNTIYF.

V usage is TRBV6-5 and J usage is TRBJ1-1, with D perhaps TRBD1 (5 bases). Germline lookup yields CDR1 MNHEY and CDR2 SVGAGI. Trimming left V 4 bases short and J 0 bases short, with 12 bases between. The CDR3 spans 15 residues. The CDR3 nucleotides are TGTGCCAGCAGTTTCTATACAGGAATGAACACTGAAGCTTTCTTT. Residues: CASSFYTGMNTEAFF.

The chain joins TRBV3-1 (or the pseudogene TRBV3-2) to TRBJ2-1, with 9 bases matching TRBD2. This CDR3 has 17 residues. Germline trimming cut 0 bases from V and 2 bases from J; bases unmatched to any gene: 5. Germline-derived CDR1 and CDR2 are LGHDT and YNNKEL (reference sequence). The CDR3 reads CASSQEGGGRAYNEQFF. The CDR3, as DNA: TGTGCCAGCAGCCAAGAGGGGGGCGGGAGGGCCTACAATGAGCAGTTCTTC.

The chain links TRBV18 to TRBJ2-1; TRBD1 agrees at 11 bases. The CDR3 loop spans 17 amino acids. CDR1 KGHSH and CDR2 LQKENI come from the germline V gene. Trimming took 4 bases from V and 3 from J; bases not matched to a gene: 8. CDR3 coding DNA: TGTGCCAGCTCACGTACCCCCGGGACAGGGGGCTACAATGAGCAGTTCTTC. This sequence encodes CASSRTPGTGGYNEQFF.

The CDR3 DNA reads as TGTGCCAGCAGCATAGGTCAGGACACTGAAGCTTTCTTT. Protein: CASSIGQDTEAFF. The V and J genes are TRBV9 and TRBJ1-1, with no clear D. Trimming left V 4 bases short and J 3 bases short, with 10 bases between. In germline, CDR1 is SGDLS, CDR2 YYNGEE. CDR3 length: 13 residues.

Of note for this clone: One end of the junction fails to match germline, which may point to a read error. J is TRBJ2-7 and V is TRBV6-2 or TRBV6-3, with 8 bases identical to TRBD2. Germline V gene sequence: CDR1 MNHEY, CDR2 SVGEGT. The CDR3 totals 15 residues. CDR3 nucleotide sequence: TGTGCCAGCAGTTTAGGACTAGCTTGGGGCTACGAGCAGCACTTC. Protein product: CASSLGLAWGYEQHF.

This chain links TRBV7-2 with TRBJ2-1, with 7 bases aligning to TRBD2. Germline V gene lookup returns CDR1 SGHTA and CDR2 FQGNSA. This CDR3 region has 14 residues. Unmatched junction bases numbered 4, after V lost 2 bases and J lost 6 bases. CDR3 coding DNA: TGTGCCAGCAGCTTAAGGCTAGCGGTCAATGAGCAGTTCTTC. Translation: CASSLRLAVNEQFF.

The J gene is TRBJ2-2, the V gene TRBV24-1; D is unclear. CDR1 is KGHDR and CDR2 is SFDVKD in the germline V gene. V was trimmed by 6 bases and J by 4 bases, leaving 5 bases between them. The CDR3 sequence is 12 residues long. The CDR3 spells CATSRSTGELFF. The CDR3 region has the DNA TGTGCCACCAGTCGGTCCACCGGGGAGCTGTTTTTT.

The chain has TRBV19 and TRBJ2-7; TRBD1 aligns across 10 bases. Germline CDR1 reads LNHDA; CDR2 reads SQIVND (reference sequence). There are 16 residues in the CDR3. V dropped 2 bases and J dropped 2; count of bases not matched to a gene: 6. CDR3 DNA sequence: TGTGCCAGTAGTATAAATCGACAGGGGGCGGCCTACGAGCAGTACTTC. Its protein product is CASSINRQGAAYEQYF.

This clone has just one count. Other DNA variants within this sample encode the same CDR3. The chain has TRBV6-2 or TRBV6-3 and TRBJ2-1; 9 nucleotides agree with TRBD2. Germline V gene lookup returns CDR1 MNHEY and CDR2 SVGEGT. V was clipped by 0 bases and J by 3 bases; unmatched bases: 6. The CDR3 contains 17 residues. The CDR3 protein is CASSYSPPSGIYNEQFF. The DNA for the CDR3 is TGTGCCAGCAGTTACTCTCCCCCTAGCGGGATCTACAATGAGCAGTTCTTC.

The J gene is TRBJ2-2, the V gene TRBV30; 7 bases map to TRBD1. V shed 4 bases, J shed 5 bases, and the junction held 7 bases outside the gene matches. Germline V gene lookup returns CDR1 GTSNPN and CDR2 SVGIG (reference sequence). This CDR3 is built from 14 residues. DNA of the CDR3: TGTGCCTGGAACCGGGACAGAATTACCGGGGAGCTGTTTTTT. Translated: CAWNRDRITGELFF.

V usage is TRBV11-2 and J usage is TRBJ1-1, with D unresolved. This CDR3 contains 11 residues. V shed 5 bases and J shed 3 bases, with 4 bases lying between them. Germline values: CDR1 SGHAT, CDR2 FQNNGV. The DNA of the CDR3 is TGTGCCAGCAGCGCCTACACTGAAGCTTTCTTT. Its protein product is CASSAYTEAFF. Full variable domain (missing parts from reference TRBV11-2 and TRBJ1-1): EAGVAQSPRYKIIEKRQSVAFWCNPISGHATLYWYQQILGQGPKLLIQFQNNGVVDDSQLPKDRFSAERLKGVDSTLKIQPAKLEDSAVYLCASSAYTEAFFGQGTRLTVV.

This sequence joins TRBV9 and TRBJ2-2, with D possibly matching TRBD2 (6 bases). V lost 4 bases and J 7 bases, leaving 14 bases between the germline ends. Germline CDR1 SGDLS, CDR2 YYNGEE. This CDR3 comprises 14 residues. Here the CDR3 DNA reads TGTGCCAGCAGCAAGGGACTCCTAGGCGGGGAGCTGTTTTTT. Its protein product is CASSKGLLGGELFF. The whole variable domain, remainder taken from reference TRBV9 and TRBJ2-2, is DSGVTQTPKHLITATGQRVTLRCSPRSGDLSVYWYQQSLDQGLQFLIQYYNGEERAKGNILERFSAQQFPDLHSELNLSSLELGDSALYFCASSKGLLGGELFFGEGSRLTVL.

In this sample, this clone turned up a few times. The gene calls are TRBV5-4 and TRBJ1-2, with 8 bases matching TRBD1. The CDR3 runs 16 residues. The V gene end was trimmed by 4 bases and the J gene end by 7 bases; junction bases not matched to a gene: 15. Germline V CDR1 and CDR2: SGHNT, YYREEE (reference sequence). The CDR3 spells CASSTGTGRSGGGYTF. The DNA of the CDR3 is TGTGCCAGCAGCACCGGGACAGGACGCTCCGGAGGTGGCTACACCTTC.

V gene TRBV5-4 combines with J gene TRBJ1-2; no definite D call. Germline-derived CDR1 and CDR2 are SGHNT and YYREEE (reference sequence). This CDR3 region has 15 residues. The ends were cut back, 4 bases at V and 0 bases at J, with 13 bases in the middle. The CDR3: CASSTASGANYGYTF. In nucleotides, the CDR3 is TGTGCCAGCAGCACCGCCTCGGGAGCTAACTATGGCTACACCTTC.

V usage is TRBV4-3 and J usage is TRBJ1-5; TRBD1 matches 7 bases. CDR1 is LGHNA, CDR2 YSLEER, per germline. V dropped 3 bases and J dropped 5; count of bases not matched to a gene: 7. The CDR3 has 15 amino acids. This CDR3 reads CASSQQTGYDQPQHF. As DNA, the CDR3 is TGCGCCAGCAGCCAGCAGACAGGGTACGATCAGCCCCAGCATTTT.

This clone was found once. This chain links TRBV4-1 with TRBJ1-4; D is ambiguous. Trimming shortened V by 1 base and J by 3 bases, and 6 bases separated the two germline ends. This CDR3 region has 14 residues. The V gene's germline CDR1 is MGHRA and CDR2 YSYEKL. The CDR3 sequence: CASSQGLANEKLFF. CDR3 DNA sequence: TGCGCCAGCAGCCAAGGGCTGGCTAATGAAAAACTGTTTTTT.

This sequence joins TRBV6-2 or TRBV6-3 and TRBJ2-2; the D is unclear. Germline V CDR1 and CDR2: MNHEY, SVGEGT. V lost 5 bases and J lost 0, with 4 bases in between. There are 13 residues in the CDR3. Here the CDR3 reads CASSVTNTGELFF. The DNA of the CDR3 is TGTGCCAGCAGTGTCACGAACACCGGGGAGCTGTTTTTT.

The chain couples TRBV2 to TRBJ1-5; D is ambiguous. The CDR3 length is 15 residues. Per germline, CDR1 SNHLY and CDR2 FYNNEI. Deletions cut 5 bases from V and 8 bases from J, with 19 bases between. CDR3 loop: CASSLFRRGIEPQHF. CDR3 coding DNA: TGTGCCAGCAGTCTGTTCCGACGGGGAATTGAGCCCCAGCATTTT.

The chain has TRBV5-4 and TRBJ2-3, with D unclear. The germline V gene encodes CDR1 SGHNT and CDR2 YYREEE (reference sequence). The V end was cut by 1 base, the J end by 5 bases, with 5 bases between. This CDR3 spans 12 amino acids. CDR3 nucleotides: TGTGCCAGCAGCTTGTGGCAAGATACGCAGTATTTT. This codes for CASSLWQDTQYF.

The chain uses TRBV6-5 and TRBJ1-5, with D unclear. This CDR3 contains 14 residues. Trimming pared 5 bases from V and 1 base from J, leaving 9 bases between. In germline, CDR1 is MNHEY, CDR2 SVGAGI. For the CDR3, the DNA is TGTGCCAGCAGTACGGGGAAGAGCAATCAGCCCCAGCATTTT. The encoded protein is CASSTGKSNQPQHF.

The chain has TRBV18 and TRBJ2-1; possibly TRBD1 for D (5 bases). CDR3 length: 16 amino acids. V was cut by 3 bases and J by 2 bases, with 14 bases left in between. Germline V gene sequence: CDR1 KGHSH, CDR2 LQKENI. The CDR3 region has the DNA TGTGCCAGCTCACCGACACCCGACAGAACCTACAATGAGCAGTTCTTC. Translating gives CASSPTPDRTYNEQFF. Drawing the rest from reference TRBV18 and TRBJ2-1, the complete variable domain is NAGVMQNPRHLVRRRGQEARLRCSPMKGHSHVYWYRQLPEEGLKFMVYLQKENIIDESGMPKERFSAEFPKEGPSILRIQQVVRGDSAAYFCASSPTPDRTYNEQFFGPGTRLTVL.

V and J are TRBV7-2 and TRBJ2-7; weak D call: TRBD2 (6 bases). Germline CDR1 reads SGHTA; CDR2 reads FQGNSA. The CDR3 contains 12 residues. Trimming shortened V by 5 bases and J by 7 bases, and 12 bases separated the two germline ends. CDR3 residues: CASSPPAGEQYF. The CDR3 nucleotides read TGTGCCAGCAGCCCGCCGGCGGGAGAGCAGTACTTC.

This rearrangement joins TRBV5-5 to TRBJ2-5, with D possibly called TRBD1 or TRBD2 (6 bases each). V was shortened by 4 bases and J by 3 bases, with 22 bases between the two germline ends. The CDR3 consists of 17 residues. Per the germline V gene, CDR1 is SGHKS and CDR2 is YYEKEE (reference sequence). CDR3 DNA sequence: TGTGCCAGCAGCGATTGGGGCGGGGCGGCAGGGGAAGAGACCCAGTACTTC. It translates to CASSDWGGAAGEETQYF.